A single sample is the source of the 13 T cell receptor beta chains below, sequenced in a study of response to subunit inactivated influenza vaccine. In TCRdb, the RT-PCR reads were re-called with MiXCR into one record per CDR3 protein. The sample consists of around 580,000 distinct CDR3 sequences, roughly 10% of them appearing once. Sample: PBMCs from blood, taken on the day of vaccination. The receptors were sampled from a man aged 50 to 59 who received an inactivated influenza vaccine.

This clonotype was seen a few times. CDR3 sequence reads: CASSFEQPTDTQYF. The CDR3 DNA sequence: TGCGCCAGCAGCTTTGAACAGCCGACAGATACGCAGTATTTT. The chain combines TRBV5-1 with TRBJ2-3; D uncertain. Trimming cost V 2 bases and J 3 bases, with 10 bases left between them. Germline assignment: CDR1 SGHRS and CDR2 YFSETQ. The length of the CDR3 is 14 residues.

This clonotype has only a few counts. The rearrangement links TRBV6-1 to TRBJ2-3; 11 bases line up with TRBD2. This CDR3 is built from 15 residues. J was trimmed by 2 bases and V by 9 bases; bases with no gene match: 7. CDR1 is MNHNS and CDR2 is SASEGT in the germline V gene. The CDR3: CASGTSGSPTDTQYF. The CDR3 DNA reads TGTGCCAGTGGGACTAGCGGTTCTCCCACAGATACGCAGTATTTT.

The CDR3 spells CASSFVSGTGELFF. CDR3 sequence (DNA): TGTGCCAGCAGCTTCGTCAGTGGGACCGGGGAGCTGTTTTTT. This chain uses TRBV5-5 with TRBJ2-2; D unresolved. CDR3 length equals 14 residues. V was clipped by 2 bases and J by 5 bases, with 10 bases between them. CDR1 is SGHKS, CDR2 YYEKEE, per germline (reference sequence).

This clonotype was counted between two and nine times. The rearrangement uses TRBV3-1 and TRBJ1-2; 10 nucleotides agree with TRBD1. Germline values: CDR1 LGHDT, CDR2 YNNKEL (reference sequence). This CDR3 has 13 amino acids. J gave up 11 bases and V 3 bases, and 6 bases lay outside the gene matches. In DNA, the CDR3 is TGTGCCAGCAGCCAGATCTGGGGACAGGGGTACACCTTC. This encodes CASSQIWGQGYTF.

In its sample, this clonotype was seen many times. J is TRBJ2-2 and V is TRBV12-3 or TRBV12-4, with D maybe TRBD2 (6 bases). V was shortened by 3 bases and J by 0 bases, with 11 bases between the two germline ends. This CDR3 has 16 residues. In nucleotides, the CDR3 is TGTGCCAGCAGTTTGGGGGGACCGTCGAACACCGGGGAGCTGTTTTTT. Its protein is CASSLGGPSNTGELFF.

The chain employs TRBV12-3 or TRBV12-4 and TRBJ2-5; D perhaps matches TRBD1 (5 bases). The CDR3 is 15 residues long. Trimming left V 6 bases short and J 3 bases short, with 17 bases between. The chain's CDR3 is CASSPPTAFKETQYF. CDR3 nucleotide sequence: TGTGCCAGCAGCCCACCGACAGCTTTTAAAGAGACCCAGTACTTC.

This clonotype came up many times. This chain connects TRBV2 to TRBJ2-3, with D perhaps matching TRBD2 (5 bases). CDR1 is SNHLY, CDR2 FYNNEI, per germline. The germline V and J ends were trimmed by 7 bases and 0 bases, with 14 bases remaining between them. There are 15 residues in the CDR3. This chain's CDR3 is CASKGAASSTDTQYF. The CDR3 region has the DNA TGTGCCAGCAAAGGAGCGGCATCTAGCACAGATACGCAGTATTTT.

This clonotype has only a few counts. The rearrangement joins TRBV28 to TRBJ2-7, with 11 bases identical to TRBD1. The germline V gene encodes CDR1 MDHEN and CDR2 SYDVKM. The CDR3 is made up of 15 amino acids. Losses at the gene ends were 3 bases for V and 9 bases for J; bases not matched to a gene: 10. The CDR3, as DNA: TGTGCCAGCAGTTTGTCCGGGACAGGGGGTGTGGGGCAGTACTTC. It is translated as CASSLSGTGGVGQYF.

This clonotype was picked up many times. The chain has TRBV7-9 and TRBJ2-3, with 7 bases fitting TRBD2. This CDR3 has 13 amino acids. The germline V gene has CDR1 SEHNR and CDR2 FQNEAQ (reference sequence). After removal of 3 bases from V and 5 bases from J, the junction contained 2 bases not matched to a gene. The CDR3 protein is CASSFGEGDTQYF. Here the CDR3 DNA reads TGTGCCAGCAGCTTCGGGGAGGGAGATACGCAGTATTTT.

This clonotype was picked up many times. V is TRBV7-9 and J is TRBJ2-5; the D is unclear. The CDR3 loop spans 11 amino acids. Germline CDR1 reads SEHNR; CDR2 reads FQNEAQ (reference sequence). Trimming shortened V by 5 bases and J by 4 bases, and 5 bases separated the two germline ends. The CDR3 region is CASSLSETQYF. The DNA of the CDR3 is TGTGCCAGCAGCCTCTCAGAGACCCAGTACTTC. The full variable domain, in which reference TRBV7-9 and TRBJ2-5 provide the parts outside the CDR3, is DTGVSQNPRHKITKRGQNVTFRCDPISEHNRLYWYRQTLGQGPEFLTYFQNEAQLEKSRLLSDRFSAERPKGSFSTLEIQRTEQGDSAMYLCASSLSETQYFGPGTRLLVL.

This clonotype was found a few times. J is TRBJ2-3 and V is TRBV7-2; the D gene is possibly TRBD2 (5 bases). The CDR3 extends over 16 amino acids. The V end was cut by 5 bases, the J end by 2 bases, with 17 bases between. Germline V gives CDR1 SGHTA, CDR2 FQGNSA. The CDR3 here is CASSPHGPRVTDTQYF. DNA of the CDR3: TGTGCCAGCAGCCCCCACGGCCCGCGGGTCACAGATACGCAGTATTTT.

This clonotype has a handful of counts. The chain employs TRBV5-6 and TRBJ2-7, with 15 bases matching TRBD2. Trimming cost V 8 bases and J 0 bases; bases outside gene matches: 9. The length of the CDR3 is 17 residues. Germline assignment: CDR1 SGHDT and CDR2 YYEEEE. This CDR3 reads CARRTSGGACFSYEQYF. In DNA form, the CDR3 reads TGTGCCAGGAGGACTAGCGGGGGGGCATGTTTCTCCTACGAGCAGTACTTC.

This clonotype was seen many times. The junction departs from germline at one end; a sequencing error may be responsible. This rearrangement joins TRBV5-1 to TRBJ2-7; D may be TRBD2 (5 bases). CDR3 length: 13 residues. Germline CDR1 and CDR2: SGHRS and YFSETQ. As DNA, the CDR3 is TGTGCTAGCAGCTTAGGGCCTACCTACGAGCAGTACTTC. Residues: CASSLGPTYEQYF.